This T cell receptor beta chain was sequenced for a study of blood T cell repertoires in COVID-19. Turning to the study itself: The origin of the acute and convalescent COVID-19 samples was the United States, Italy and Spain. PBMCs, B-cell-depleted T cells, or T cells provided the cDNA or gDNA that made up the material.

CDR3 length: 16 residues. Germline CDR1 SGHVS, CDR2 FQNEAQ. About this clone itself: Its ends do not fully match the called genes, so a read error is possible. Other DNA sequences from this sample encode an identical CDR3 as well.

Original handling: From reference gene primer amplification, estimates of nucleated cell counts were derived. Sequencing was performed with immunoSEQ multiplex PCR; in TCRdb, only in-frame clones are kept and a portion is missing. V, J and clone size reflect that table, while D and trimming were determined from the DNA. The sample has about 280,000 clones; roughly 86% are singletons. This chain links TRBV7-8 with TRBJ2-7; D possibly corresponds to TRBD1 (6 bases). This sequence was found in a man aged 40-55 years with active or convalescent COVID-19. The sample taken for sequencing was peripheral blood. This CDR3 is CASSFVMTGYSYEQYF. The CDR3 DNA reads TGTGCCAGCAGCTTTGTAATGACAGGTTACTCCTACGAGCAGTACTTT.